The rows below give T cell receptor beta chains drawn from one sample of a study of shared clonotypes between healthy human individuals. The method was immunoSEQ multiplex PCR; TCRdb's version includes in-frame clones alone and lacks a portion of them. The table has about 2 million clones, about 95% seen once. Sequenced input: naive CD8+ T cells sorted from blood. All receptors come from a young man in good health. The CDR3 runs from the conserved cysteine through the conserved F or W. D genes are given only for firm matches. Not all rows give a size; the values are once, few, many and, for expanded clones, a class.

size	V	D	J	DNA	CDR3
NA	TRBV4-1	NA	TRBJ2-7	TGCGCCAGCAGCAAAGATATTACGGTCAGCTCCTACGAGCAGTACTTC	CASSKDITVSSYEQYF
once	TRBV7-9	NA	TRBJ2-3	TGTGCCAGCAGCCTCCTTTTCGGGGGAGGATCAGATACGCAGTATTTT	CASSLLFGGGSDTQYF
NA	TRBV27	NA	TRBJ2-6	TGTGCCAGCAGTTTATCAGCGGGCTCTGGGGCCAACGTCCTGACTTTC	CASSLSAGSGANVLTF
NA	TRBV13	NA	TRBJ2-1	TGTGCCAGCAGCTTCGATGGGGACCCGTACAATGAGCAGTTCTTC	CASSFDGDPYNEQFF
NA	TRBV7-3	NA	TRBJ2-1	TGTGCCAGCAGCTCGGACAACAATGAGCAGTTCTTC	CASSSDNNEQFF
NA	TRBV11-1	NA	TRBJ1-1	TGTGCCAGCAGCGTAATACAGGTGAGCACTGAAGCTTTCTTT	CASSVIQVSTEAFF
NA	TRBV28	TRBD1	TRBJ1-1	TGTGCCAGCAGTTTCAGGCCAGGGGGCACTGAAGCTTTCTTT	CASSFRPGGTEAFF
once	TRBV4-2	NA	TRBJ1-1	TGTGCCAGCAGCCAAGCAGGGGCAAGAGACAACACTGAAGCTTTCTTT	CASSQAGARDNTEAFF
NA	TRBV9	NA	TRBJ1-1	TGTGCCAGCAGCGTAGGTTGGGGTGAAGCTTTCTTT	CASSVGWGEAFF
NA	TRBV6-1	NA	TRBJ1-3	TGTGCCAGCAGTGAAGGGCGCCTCTCTGGAAACACCATATATTTT	CASSEGRLSGNTIYF
NA	TRBV5-1	NA	TRBJ2-7	TGCGCCAGCAGCTTCGACGGGGTGGTAGAGCAGTACTTC	CASSFDGVVEQYF
NA	TRBV7-8	NA	TRBJ1-2	TGTGCCAGCAGCCCCCACGGGGGGCCGATCTATGGCTACACCTTC	CASSPHGGPIYGYTF
NA	TRBV13	TRBD2	TRBJ2-7	TGTGCCAGCAGCGGGACTAGCGTGGAGGGGGAGTACTTC	CASSGTSVEGEYF
NA	TRBV30	NA	TRBJ2-5	TGTGCCTATCTACAAGAGACCCAGTACTTC	CAYLQETQYF
few	TRBV5-8	NA	TRBJ1-6	TGTGCCAGCAGCTTGCAGGCGGGAGGTAATTCACCCCTCCACTTT	CASSLQAGGNSPLHF
NA	TRBV11-2	TRBD2	TRBJ2-7	TGTGCCAGCAGCTTAGATTTGCTAGCGGGAGGCCACGAGCAGTACTTC	CASSLDLLAGGHEQYF
once	TRBV19	TRBD1	TRBJ2-7	TGTGCCAGTAGTCCCGGACAGGGGGCGTACGAGCAGTACTTC	CASSPGQGAYEQYF
NA	TRBV4-3	NA	TRBJ2-7	TGCGCCAGCAGCCAAGAAGGCATGGGACTCCAATACGAGCAGTACTTC	CASSQEGMGLQYEQYF
NA	TRBV9	NA	TRBJ1-1	TGTGCCAGCAGCGTAGAGGTGGGGGGCACTGAAGCTTTCTTT	CASSVEVGGTEAFF
NA	TRBV7-9	NA	TRBJ1-5	TGTGCCAGCAGCCCCCTCGTTTTCGAGGGGAGACAGCCCCAGCATTTT	CASSPLVFEGRQPQHF
NA	TRBV5-5	NA	TRBJ1-1	TGTGCCAGCAGCCTCCATCCTGATGGGACTGAAGCTTTCTTT	CASSLHPDGTEAFF
NA	TRBV5-6	NA	TRBJ2-1	TGTGCCAGCAGCTTGGCACTTTACAATGAGCAGTTCTTC	CASSLALYNEQFF
NA	TRBV29-1	NA	TRBJ2-3	TGCAGCGTTGACCGGGGCACAGATACGCAGTATTTT	CSVDRGTDTQYF
NA	TRBV18	NA	TRBJ2-2	TGTGCCAGCTCACCAGATTGGGCGGCGAACACCGGGGAGCTGTTTTTT	CASSPDWAANTGELFF
NA	TRBV7-9	TRBD1	TRBJ1-1	TGTGCCAGCAGCACCCGACAGGGGCGGGTGGGCACTGAAGCTTTCTTT	CASSTRQGRVGTEAFF
NA	TRBV30	NA	TRBJ2-1	TGTGCCGGTGACCTGAGCTCCTACAATGAGCAGTTCTTC	CAGDLSSYNEQFF
NA	TRBV19	NA	TRBJ1-5	TGTGCCAGTAGTACACCCCCCGACAGTCTCAATCAGCCCCAGCATTTT	CASSTPPDSLNQPQHF
NA	TRBV4-3	NA	TRBJ1-1	TGCGCCAGCAGCCAAGTTAGCGGTTTGGAGAACACTGAAGCTTTCTTT	CASSQVSGLENTEAFF
NA	TRBV7-8	TRBD1	TRBJ1-2	TGTGCCAGCAGCTTCGCGACCAGGGGACAGGACCCTCGGGACTATGGCTACACCTTC	CASSFATRGQDPRDYGYTF
NA	TRBV7-6	NA	TRBJ1-1	TGTGCCAGCAGCCCTACGACAGACTCGAACACTGAAGCTTTCTTT	CASSPTTDSNTEAFF
NA	TRBV5-5	NA	TRBJ2-7	TGTGCCAGCAGCTTGGGCCTCCCACCCTACGAGCAGTACTTC	CASSLGLPPYEQYF
NA	TRBV9	NA	TRBJ2-5	TGTGCCAGCAGCGTAATCTCAGGGGAGACCCAGTACTTC	CASSVISGETQYF
NA	TRBV5-6	TRBD2	TRBJ2-1	TGTGCCAGCACCGTTCTAGCGGGTACCTACAATGAGCAGTTCTTC	CASTVLAGTYNEQFF
NA	TRBV13	NA	TRBJ1-6	TGTGCCAGCAGCTTGGGATCCCATAATTCACCCCTCCACTTT	CASSLGSHNSPLHF
NA	TRBV6-6	TRBD1	TRBJ1-6	TGTGCCAGCATCGGACAGGAGAATTCACCCCTCCACTTT	CASIGQENSPLHF
NA	TRBV7-9	TRBD2	TRBJ2-7	TGTGCCAGCAGCCCGACTAGCGGGGGGGCCCACGAGCAGTACTTC	CASSPTSGGAHEQYF